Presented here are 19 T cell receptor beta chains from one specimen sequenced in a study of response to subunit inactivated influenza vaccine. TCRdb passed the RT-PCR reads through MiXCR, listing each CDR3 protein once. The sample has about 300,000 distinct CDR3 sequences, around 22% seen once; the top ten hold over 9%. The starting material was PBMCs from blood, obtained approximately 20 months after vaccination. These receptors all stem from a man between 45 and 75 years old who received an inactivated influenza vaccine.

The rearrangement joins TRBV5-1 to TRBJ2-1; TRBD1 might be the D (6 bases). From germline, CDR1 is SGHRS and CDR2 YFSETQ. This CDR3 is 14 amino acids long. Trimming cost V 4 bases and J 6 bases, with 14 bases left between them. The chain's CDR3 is CASSPIAGVNEQFF. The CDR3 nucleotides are TGCGCCAGCAGCCCCATTGCAGGGGTCAATGAGCAGTTCTTC.

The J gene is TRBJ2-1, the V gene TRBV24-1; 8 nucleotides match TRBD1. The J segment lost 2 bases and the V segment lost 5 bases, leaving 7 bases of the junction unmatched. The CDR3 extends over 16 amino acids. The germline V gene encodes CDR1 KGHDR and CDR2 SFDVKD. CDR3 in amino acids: CATSAGSRGPYNEQFF. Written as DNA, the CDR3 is TGTGCCACCAGTGCGGGAAGCAGGGGGCCCTACAATGAGCAGTTCTTC.

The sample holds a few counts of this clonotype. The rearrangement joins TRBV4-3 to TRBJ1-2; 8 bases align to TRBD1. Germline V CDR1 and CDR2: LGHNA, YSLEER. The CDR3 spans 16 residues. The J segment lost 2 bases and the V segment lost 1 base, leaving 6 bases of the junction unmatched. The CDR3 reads CASSQAQGANNYGYTF. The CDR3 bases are TGCGCCAGCAGCCAAGCTCAGGGGGCGAACAACTATGGCTACACCTTC.

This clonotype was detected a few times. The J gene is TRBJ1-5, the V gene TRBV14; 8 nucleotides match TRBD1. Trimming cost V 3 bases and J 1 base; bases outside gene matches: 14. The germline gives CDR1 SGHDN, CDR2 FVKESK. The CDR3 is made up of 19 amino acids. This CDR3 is CASSQRQGAQEISNQPQHF. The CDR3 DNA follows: TGTGCCAGCAGCCAGCGGCAGGGGGCTCAGGAAATAAGCAATCAGCCCCAGCATTTT.

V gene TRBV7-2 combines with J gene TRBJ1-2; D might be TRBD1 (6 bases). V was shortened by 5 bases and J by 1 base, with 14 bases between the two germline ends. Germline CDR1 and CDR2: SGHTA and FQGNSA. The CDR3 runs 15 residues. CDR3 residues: CASSRTASGNYGYTF. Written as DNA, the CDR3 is TGTGCCAGCAGCAGGACAGCTTCGGGTAACTATGGCTACACCTTC.

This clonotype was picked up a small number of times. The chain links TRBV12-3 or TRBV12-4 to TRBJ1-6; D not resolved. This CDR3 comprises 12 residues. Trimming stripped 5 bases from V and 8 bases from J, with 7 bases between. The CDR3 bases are TGTGCCAGCAGTACAAGCTATTCACCCCTCCACTTT. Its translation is CASSTSYSPLHF.

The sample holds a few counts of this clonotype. As DNA, the CDR3 is TGCGCCAGCAGGGACAGGGACTATGGCTACACCTTC. This codes for CASRDRDYGYTF. The chain uses TRBV5-1 and TRBJ1-2, with TRBD1 matching 8 bases. Germline V gene sequence: CDR1 SGHRS, CDR2 YFSETQ. The V segment lost 5 bases and the J segment 3 bases; nucleotides outside the gene matches: 0. The CDR3 runs to 12 residues.

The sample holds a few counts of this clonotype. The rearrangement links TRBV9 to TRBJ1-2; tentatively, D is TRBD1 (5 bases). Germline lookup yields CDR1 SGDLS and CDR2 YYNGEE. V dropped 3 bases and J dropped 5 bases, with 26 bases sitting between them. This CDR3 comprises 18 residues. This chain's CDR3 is CASSAAPEGSPQGYGYTF. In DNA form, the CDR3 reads TGTGCCAGCAGCGCTGCCCCTGAGGGATCCCCCCAGGGATATGGCTACACCTTC.

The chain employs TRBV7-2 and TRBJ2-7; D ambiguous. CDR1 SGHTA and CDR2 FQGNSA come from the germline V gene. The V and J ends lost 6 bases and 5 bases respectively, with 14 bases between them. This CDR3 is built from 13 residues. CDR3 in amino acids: CASRDLTVHEQYF. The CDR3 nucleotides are TGTGCCAGCAGGGACCTCACGGTCCACGAGCAGTACTTC.

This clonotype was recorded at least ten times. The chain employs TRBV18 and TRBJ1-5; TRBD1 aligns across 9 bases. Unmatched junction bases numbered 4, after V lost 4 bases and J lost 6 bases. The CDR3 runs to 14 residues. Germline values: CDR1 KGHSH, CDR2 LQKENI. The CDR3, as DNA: TGTGCCAGCTCACGAACAGGGGGCTCTCAGCCCCAGCATTTT. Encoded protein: CASSRTGGSQPQHF. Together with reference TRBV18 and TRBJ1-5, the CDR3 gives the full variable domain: NAGVMQNPRHLVRRRGQEARLRCSPMKGHSHVYWYRQLPEEGLKFMVYLQKENIIDESGMPKERFSAEFPKEGPSILRIQQVVRGDSAAYFCASSRTGGSQPQHFGDGTRLSIL.

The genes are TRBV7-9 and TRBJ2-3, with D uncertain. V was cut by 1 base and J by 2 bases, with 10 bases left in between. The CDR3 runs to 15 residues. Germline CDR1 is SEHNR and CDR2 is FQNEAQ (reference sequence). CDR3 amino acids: CASSLVAEPTDTQYF. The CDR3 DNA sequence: TGTGCCAGCAGCTTAGTTGCGGAACCCACAGATACGCAGTATTTT.

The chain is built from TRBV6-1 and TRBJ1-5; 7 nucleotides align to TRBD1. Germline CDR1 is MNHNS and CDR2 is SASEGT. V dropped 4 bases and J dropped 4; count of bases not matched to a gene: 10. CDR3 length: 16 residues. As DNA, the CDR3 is TGTGCCAGCAGTGCCTATTCGGGACAGACAAATCAGCCCCAGCATTTT. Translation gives CASSAYSGQTNQPQHF.

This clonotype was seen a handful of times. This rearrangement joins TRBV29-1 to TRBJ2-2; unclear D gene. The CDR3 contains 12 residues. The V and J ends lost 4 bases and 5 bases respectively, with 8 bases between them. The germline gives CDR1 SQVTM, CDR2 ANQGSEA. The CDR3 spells CSVVPATGELFF. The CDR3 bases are TGCAGCGTTGTTCCGGCAACCGGGGAGCTGTTTTTT.

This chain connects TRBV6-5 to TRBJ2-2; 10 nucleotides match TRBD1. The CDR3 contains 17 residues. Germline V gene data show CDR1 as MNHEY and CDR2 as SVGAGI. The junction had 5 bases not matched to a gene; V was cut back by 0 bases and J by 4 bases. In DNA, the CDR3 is TGTGCCAGCAGTTACTCGCCGGGACAGGGGTCCACCGGGGAGCTGTTTTTT. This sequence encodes CASSYSPGQGSTGELFF.

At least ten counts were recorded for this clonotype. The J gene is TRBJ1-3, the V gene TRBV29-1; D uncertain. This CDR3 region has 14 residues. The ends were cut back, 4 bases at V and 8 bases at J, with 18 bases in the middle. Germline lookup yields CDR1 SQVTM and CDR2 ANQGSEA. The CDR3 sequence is CSVVVKGKRDTIYF. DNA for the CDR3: TGCAGCGTTGTGGTGAAGGGCAAACGGGACACCATATATTTT.

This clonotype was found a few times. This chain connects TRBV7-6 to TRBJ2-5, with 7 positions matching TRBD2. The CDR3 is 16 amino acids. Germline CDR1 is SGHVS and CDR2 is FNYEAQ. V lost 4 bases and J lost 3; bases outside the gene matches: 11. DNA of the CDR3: TGTGCCAGCAGCTCGGTAGGCGGGGGTTTCGAAGAGACCCAGTACTTC. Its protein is CASSSVGGGFEETQYF.

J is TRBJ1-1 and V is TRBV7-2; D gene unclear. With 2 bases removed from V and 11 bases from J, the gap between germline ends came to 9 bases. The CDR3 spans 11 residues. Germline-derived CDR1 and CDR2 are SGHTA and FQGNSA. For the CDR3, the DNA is TGTGCCAGCAGCTTATGGAAAGAGGCTTTCTTT. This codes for CASSLWKEAFF.

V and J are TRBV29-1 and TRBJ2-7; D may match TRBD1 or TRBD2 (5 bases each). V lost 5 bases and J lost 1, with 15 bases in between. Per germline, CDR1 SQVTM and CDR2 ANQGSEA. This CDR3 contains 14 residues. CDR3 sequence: CSVRSGTASYEQYF. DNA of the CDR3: TGCAGCGTTCGTAGTGGGACCGCGTCCTACGAGCAGTACTTC.

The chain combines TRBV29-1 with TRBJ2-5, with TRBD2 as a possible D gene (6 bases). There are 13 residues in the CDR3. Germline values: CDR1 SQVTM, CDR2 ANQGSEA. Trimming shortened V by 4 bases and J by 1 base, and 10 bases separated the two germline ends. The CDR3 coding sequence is TGCAGCGTTGCCGGGACTTTCCAAGAGACCCAGTACTTC. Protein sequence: CSVAGTFQETQYF.